Detailed here is one TCR beta chain. Its antigen remains unidentified. These data originate in a study of cytomegalovirus exposure and HLA in healthy donors. The CDR3 length is 16 residues. The ends lost 2 bases at V and 4 bases at J; junction bases unmatched: 7. CDR1 SGHNT and CDR2 YYREEE come from the germline V gene (reference sequence). Overall study results and limits: Researchers reportedly found TCR beta sequences accurately predicted most subjects' HLA-A and HLA-B alleles.

The PCR contained 60 Vbeta and 13 Jbeta primers. Assay: immunoSEQ multiplex PCR; the TCRdb copy retains only in-frame clones and omits some. The table includes about 160,000 clones, about 85% detected once. The TCR originated in a boy under 10 years old in good health and CMV-seronegative. Sequenced material: PBMCs. V usage is TRBV5-4 and J usage is TRBJ2-2; the match to TRBD2 covers 8 bases. For the CDR3, the DNA is TGTGCCAGCAGCTTAGCGGGGGCAACTGTCACCGGGGAGCTGTTTTTT. Translating it yields CASSLAGATVTGELFF.